This T cell receptor (beta chain) emerged from a study of blood T cell repertoires in COVID-19. Study overall: There were acute and convalescent COVID-19 samples, and they came from the United States, Italy and Spain. Sources were T cells, B-cell-depleted T cells, or PBMCs; the material itself was cDNA or gDNA.

This clone appeared a few times. Germline CDR1 is LNHDA and CDR2 is SQIVND (reference sequence). The ends were cut back, 5 bases at V and 0 bases at J, with 7 bases in the middle. CDR3 size: 14 residues. Original processing notes: From reference gene primer amplification, estimates of nucleated cell counts were derived. Clones were read by immunoSEQ multiplex PCR, and TCRdb kept only the in-frame ones, dropping some. From that table come the V and J calls and clone size; the DNA was used to work out D and trimming. The sample carries 70,000 to 95,000 clones, 85% recorded once. The TCR originated in a man at least 80 years old with active or convalescent COVID-19. The V gene is TRBV19, the J gene TRBJ2-2, with D unresolved. Material for sequencing was peripheral blood. CDR3 amino acids: CASSPIANTGELFF. The DNA for the CDR3 is TGTGCCAGTAGTCCTATAGCGAACACCGGGGAGCTGTTTTTT.